This T cell receptor (beta chain) was found in a study of blood T cell repertoires in COVID-19. On the study more broadly: PBMCs, B-cell-depleted T cells, or T cells were the source of the cDNA or gDNA that made up the material.

In the authors' methods: Quantification of nucleated cells was approximated via reference gene primer amplification. Assay used: immunoSEQ multiplex PCR; TCRdb lists only in-frame clones, some missing. Clone size and the V and J calls come from that table; the DNA yielded D and trimming. The sample consists of fewer than 300,000 clones, 83% of them appearing once. Germline V gene lookup returns CDR1 MDHEN and CDR2 SYDVKM. The CDR3 consists of 13 residues. V lost 5 bases to trimming and J lost 6 bases, with 10 bases between them. This rearrangement joins TRBV28 to TRBJ1-4; D unresolved. This TCR was recovered from a woman aged 50 to 65 who had recovered from COVID-19. Specimen: peripheral blood. The CDR3 sequence is CASSPGSYEKLFF. The CDR3 nucleotides are TGTGCCAGCAGTCCGGGGTCATATGAAAAACTGTTTTTT.